This T cell receptor (beta chain) emerged from a study of T cell responses to AZD1222 COVID-19 vaccine. Overall study results and limits: After two AZD1222 doses, spike-specific TCR breadth and depth rose versus day 0.

Researchers grouped second doses given at about 4 or about 12 weeks into one pool. Germline V gene lookup returns CDR1 SGHDT and CDR2 YYEEEE. Trimming left V 6 bases short and J 8 bases short, with 12 bases between. The CDR3 runs to 11 residues. A few counts support this clone. The target antigen is unknown. The repertoire was sequenced with immunoSEQ multiplex PCR; TCRdb's copy has only in-frame clones and lacks some. The table shows 100,000 to 150,000 clones, with approximately 90% occurring only once. The material sequenced was peripheral blood, taken 28 days after the second AZD1222 dose. This receptor was identified in an adult who received the AZD1222 COVID-19 vaccine. The V call is TRBV5-6, the J call TRBJ2-7; weak D call: TRBD2 (5 bases). The CDR3 nucleotides read TGTGCCAGCACCACGTCCGGGAAGCAGTACTTC. Protein product: CASTTSGKQYF.